A single sample gave rise to the 26 T cell receptor beta chains below, sequenced in a study of Graves' ophthalmopathy and Graves' hyperthyroidism. Amplification of the TCR beta CDR3 regions used RNA transcripts (as template). HTBI-primed first-round RT-PCR preceded second-round multiplex PCR. TCRdb re-derived calls from the multiplex PCR reads in MiXCR, one entry per CDR3 protein. The sample holds 210,000 or so distinct CDR3 sequences, less than 30% seen once. Sequenced: peripheral blood. These receptors all stem from a man in his forties or fifties with Graves' ophthalmopathy.

The chain combines TRBV6-2 or TRBV6-3 with TRBJ2-5; 12 bases map to TRBD2. The J segment lost 6 bases and the V segment lost 6 bases, leaving 8 bases of the junction unmatched. The CDR3 extends over 15 amino acids. Germline V CDR1 and CDR2: MNHEY, SVGEGT. CDR3 sequence (DNA): TGTGCCAGCAGAACGCTACTAGCGGGAGGCCAGACCCAGTACTTC. Translating gives CASRTLLAGGQTQYF.

This chain joins TRBV15 and TRBJ2-5; 8 bases agree with TRBD1. Germline V gene data show CDR1 as LNHNV and CDR2 as YYDKDF (reference sequence). Trimming at V came to 0 bases and at J to 5 bases, leaving 2 bases not matched to a gene. The length of the CDR3 is 14 residues. The CDR3 sequence: CATSRDRGLETQYF. CDR3 nucleotide sequence: TGTGCCACCAGCAGAGACAGGGGGCTTGAGACCCAGTACTTC.

This clonotype was counted ten times or more. The CDR3 here is CASSITGGPYEQYF. The CDR3 nucleotides are TGTGCCAGCAGTATCACCGGGGGACCTTACGAGCAGTACTTC. The chain joins TRBV12-3 or TRBV12-4 to TRBJ2-7; maybe TRBD2 (6 bases). V lost 5 bases and J 4 bases, leaving 15 bases between the germline ends. The CDR3 sequence is 14 residues long.

There are many counts of this clonotype. The chain recombines TRBV6-6 with TRBJ2-2; D tentatively fits TRBD1 or TRBD2 (5 bases each). V was trimmed by 4 bases and J by 9 bases, leaving 18 bases between them. CDR1 and CDR2 (germline): MNHNY, SVGAGI (reference sequence). The CDR3 has 15 residues. In DNA form, the CDR3 reads TGTGCCAGCAGTTTCTGGGACGGACCGGAATGGGAGCTGTTTTTT. It is translated as CASSFWDGPEWELFF.

The chain employs TRBV19 and TRBJ2-5; D is ambiguous. Trimming removed 1 base from V and 5 bases from J, with 8 bases in between. The CDR3 loop spans 13 amino acids. Germline V gives CDR1 LNHDA, CDR2 SQIVND (reference sequence). CDR3 sequence reads: CASSIGAAETQYF. The DNA for the CDR3 is TGTGCCAGTAGTATAGGGGCAGCCGAGACCCAGTACTTC.

This chain uses TRBV6-1 with TRBJ1-6; perhaps TRBD1 as D (6 bases). Trimming removed 7 bases from V and 5 bases from J, with 9 bases in between. The CDR3 loop spans 13 amino acids. Germline V gives CDR1 MNHNS, CDR2 SASEGT. CDR3 in amino acids: CASTGQHNSPLHF. CDR3 in DNA: TGTGCCAGCACGGGACAACATAATTCACCCCTCCACTTT.

Ten or more counts support this clonotype. The rearrangement uses TRBV29-1 and TRBJ2-7; 12 nucleotides agree with TRBD2. Germline lookup yields CDR1 SQVTM and CDR2 ANQGSEA. The V and J ends lost 1 base and 2 bases, in that order; junction bases with no gene match: 3. The CDR3 loop spans 15 amino acids. CDR3 in DNA: TGCAGCGTTGAAGCTCGACTAGCGGGAGCCTACGAGCAGTACTTC. Translating it yields CSVEARLAGAYEQYF.

The table lists this clonotype with many counts. The rearrangement uses TRBV20-1 and TRBJ1-5; D might be TRBD1 (6 bases). The V gene's germline CDR1 is DFQATT and CDR2 SNEGSKA (reference sequence). This CDR3 has 13 amino acids. V lost 3 bases and J 6 bases, leaving 12 bases between the germline ends. The CDR3 loop reads CSASDTGSQPQHF. The CDR3 coding sequence is TGCAGTGCTAGCGACACAGGGAGTCAGCCCCAGCATTTT.

This clonotype has ten or more counts. V gene TRBV14 combines with J gene TRBJ1-5, with 9 bases that match TRBD1. From germline, CDR1 is SGHDN and CDR2 FVKESK. V trimming: 2 bases; J trimming: 0 bases; junction bases outside the gene matches: 2. The CDR3 is made up of 16 amino acids. The CDR3 nucleotides are TGTGCCAGCAGCCAAACAGGGGGCTATAGCAATCAGCCCCAGCATTTT. It codes for CASSQTGGYSNQPQHF.

This clonotype was seen ten or more times. A read error may produce the germline difference seen at one junction end. The V call is TRBV28, the J call TRBJ2-5, with 7 bases lining up with TRBD2. The length of the CDR3 is 14 residues. CDR1 and CDR2 from the germline V gene are MDHEN and SYDVKM. The CDR3 sequence: CASNLAGTQETQYF. The CDR3 DNA is TGTGCCAGCAATTTAGCGGGCACTCAAGAGACCCAGTACTTC.

This clonotype was detected many times. The junction shows a germline mismatch at one end, possibly a read error. The chain joins TRBV2 to TRBJ2-2; 7 nucleotides match TRBD1. The CDR3 is made up of 14 amino acids. Germline loops: CDR1 SNHLY, CDR2 FYNNEI. The CDR3 region is CACRRQGYTGELFF. The CDR3 DNA follows: TGTGCCTGCAGACGACAGGGTTACACCGGGGAGCTGTTTTTT.

This clonotype showed up many times. This chain uses TRBV7-9 with TRBJ2-2; D might be TRBD1 (6 bases). The CDR3 has 15 residues. The V and J ends lost 3 bases and 4 bases respectively, with 12 bases between them. From germline, CDR1 is SEHNR and CDR2 FQNEAQ (reference sequence). Here the CDR3 DNA reads TGTGCCAGCAGCTTGTACAGGGAGATCACCGGGGAGCTGTTTTTT. It codes for CASSLYREITGELFF.

This clonotype was observed at least ten times. In nucleotides, the CDR3 is TGTGCCAGTAGTATTGGCGCGGGAGGGCTCAACAATGAGCAGTTCTTC. Translating it yields CASSIGAGGLNNEQFF. The V gene is TRBV19, the J gene TRBJ2-1; 9 bases agree with TRBD2. This CDR3 spans 16 amino acids. CDR1 and CDR2 (germline): LNHDA, SQIVND (reference sequence). V was pared by 3 bases and J by 5 bases, with 8 bases of the junction left unmatched.

The genes are TRBV27 and TRBJ1-2; D is perhaps TRBD1 (5 bases). The germline gives CDR1 MNHEY, CDR2 SMNVEV (reference sequence). The CDR3 covers 12 residues. V was pared by 6 bases and J by 7 bases, with 12 bases between. CDR3 region: CASRSQGSGYTF. The CDR3 coding sequence is TGTGCCAGCAGATCTCAGGGCTCTGGCTACACCTTC.

In nucleotides, the CDR3 is TGTGCCAGCAGTTCTGGACTAGATATAACCGGGGAGCTGTTTTTT. This gives the protein CASSSGLDITGELFF. The chain has TRBV28 and TRBJ2-2; the match to TRBD2 covers 7 bases. The germline V gene encodes CDR1 MDHEN and CDR2 SYDVKM. The CDR3 is 15 amino acids. The V segment lost 4 bases and the J segment 5 bases; nucleotides outside the gene matches: 7.

The chain recombines TRBV6-2 or TRBV6-3 with TRBJ2-2; D is unresolved. With 4 bases removed from V and 0 bases from J, the gap between germline ends came to 6 bases. The V gene's germline CDR1 is MNHEY and CDR2 SVGEGT. The CDR3 extends over 14 amino acids. The CDR3 spells CASSSHSNTGELFF. The CDR3 DNA sequence: TGTGCCAGCAGTTCCCACTCGAACACCGGGGAGCTGTTTTTT.

In its sample, this clonotype was seen many times. This chain links TRBV6-6 with TRBJ2-3; D uncertain. CDR1 MNHNY and CDR2 SVGAGI come from the germline V gene (reference sequence). V lost 2 bases to trimming and J lost 4 bases, with 4 bases between them. The CDR3 extends over 12 amino acids. The chain's CDR3 is CASSYMADTQYF. In DNA form, the CDR3 reads TGTGCCAGCAGTTACATGGCAGATACGCAGTATTTT.

This clonotype was counted many times. The chain couples TRBV11-3 to TRBJ2-5; maybe TRBD2 (7 bases). Germline values: CDR1 SGHNT, CDR2 YENEEA. V was cut by 5 bases and J by 1 base, with 17 bases left in between. CDR3 length equals 16 residues. The CDR3 sequence is CASSRGGGPLQETQYF. CDR3 in DNA: TGTGCCAGCAGCCGAGGGGGGGGACCCCTCCAAGAGACCCAGTACTTC.

This clonotype was seen repeatedly, ten times or more. The rearrangement links TRBV9 to TRBJ1-2; possible D gene TRBD1, 5 bases. This CDR3 contains 14 residues. Germline CDR1 and CDR2: SGDLS and YYNGEE. Trimming cost V 3 bases and J 1 base, with 10 bases left between them. The CDR3 nucleotides are TGTGCCAGCAGCGCACGGGGCTTTAACTATGGCTACACCTTC. Amino acid sequence: CASSARGFNYGYTF.

This clonotype was picked up many times. The CDR3 DNA reads as TGCGCCAGCAGCGGCGCTGGAAACACCATATATTTT. Protein product: CASSGAGNTIYF. The chain combines TRBV4-3 with TRBJ1-3; no definite D call. Germline CDR1 is LGHNA and CDR2 is YSLEER. With 5 bases removed from V and 2 bases from J, the gap between germline ends came to 4 bases. The CDR3 has 12 amino acids.

This clonotype has at least ten counts. The genes are TRBV18 and TRBJ1-5, with 9 bases that match TRBD1. V gave up 11 bases and J gave up 7 bases; unmatched junction bases: 6. The CDR3 totals 12 residues. Germline V CDR1 and CDR2: KGHSH, LQKENI. The CDR3: CAGGQGGQPQHF. The CDR3 DNA reads TGTGCCGGGGGACAGGGAGGACAGCCCCAGCATTTT.

This clonotype has ten or more counts. V gene TRBV12-3 or TRBV12-4 combines with J gene TRBJ2-7; a possible D gene is TRBD2 (6 bases). The CDR3 is 13 residues long. Trimming took 3 bases from V and 2 from J, leaving 8 bases between them. The CDR3 loop reads CASSLEGTYEQYF. The CDR3 DNA is TGTGCCAGCAGTTTGGAGGGGACCTACGAGCAGTACTTC.

There are many counts of this clonotype. The J gene is TRBJ2-7, the V gene TRBV19; the D is unclear. The CDR3 is 11 amino acids. Per the germline V gene, CDR1 is LNHDA and CDR2 is SQIVND (reference sequence). The germline V and J ends were trimmed by 3 bases and 4 bases, with 4 bases remaining between them. The chain's CDR3 is CASSIGYEQYF. CDR3 bases: TGTGCCAGTAGTATCGGGTACGAGCAGTACTTC.

This clonotype was found many times. The chain employs TRBV19 and TRBJ1-1, with 7 bases identical to TRBD1. V gave up 3 bases and J gave up 4 bases; unmatched junction bases: 8. CDR3 length: 15 residues. Germline V gives CDR1 LNHDA, CDR2 SQIVND (reference sequence). The CDR3 is CASSIIMDRPTEAFF. Here the CDR3 DNA reads TGTGCCAGTAGTATCATAATGGACAGGCCCACTGAAGCTTTCTTT.

The count of this clonotype is one. The rearrangement joins TRBV27 to TRBJ1-5, with D possibly TRBD1 on 6 matching bases. The CDR3 spans 15 residues. Germline V gene lookup returns CDR1 MNHEY and CDR2 SMNVEV (reference sequence). Deletions cut 3 bases from V and 5 bases from J, with 14 bases between. CDR3 bases: TGTGCCAGCAGTTTTTACAGGGCGTGGGATCAGCCCCAGCATTTT. Its protein is CASSFYRAWDQPQHF.

This clonotype showed up many times. The CDR3 is CASSLVVASGSYEQYF. Here the CDR3 DNA reads TGCGCCAGCAGCTTGGTGGTGGCTAGCGGTTCCTACGAGCAGTACTTC. The chain combines TRBV5-1 with TRBJ2-7, with 7 bases lining up with TRBD2. The CDR3 extends over 16 amino acids. With V trimmed by 0 bases and J by 1 base, 7 bases remained unmatched. CDR1 and CDR2 (germline): SGHRS, YFSETQ.